This paragraph reports one T cell receptor beta chain. From germline, CDR1 is WSHSY and CDR2 SAAADI. The J segment lost 1 base and the V segment lost 6 bases, leaving 5 bases of the junction unmatched. The CDR3 spans 16 residues. This entry belongs to a study of T cell changes during pregnancy in multiple sclerosis. TCRdb's copy holds only in-frame clones and misses some; the assay was immunoSEQ multiplex PCR. Among roughly 68,000 clones listed, 92% were seen once. The V and J genes are TRBV10-2 and TRBJ2-1; 11 bases match TRBD1. The sequence came from a female donor in good health, enrolled as a control in a pregnancy study. The source material was peripheral blood, sampled in the second trimester of pregnancy. Here the CDR3 reads CASRDGQGASYNEQFF. For the CDR3, the DNA is TGCGCCAGCAGGGACGGACAGGGGGCTTCCTACAATGAGCAGTTCTTC.